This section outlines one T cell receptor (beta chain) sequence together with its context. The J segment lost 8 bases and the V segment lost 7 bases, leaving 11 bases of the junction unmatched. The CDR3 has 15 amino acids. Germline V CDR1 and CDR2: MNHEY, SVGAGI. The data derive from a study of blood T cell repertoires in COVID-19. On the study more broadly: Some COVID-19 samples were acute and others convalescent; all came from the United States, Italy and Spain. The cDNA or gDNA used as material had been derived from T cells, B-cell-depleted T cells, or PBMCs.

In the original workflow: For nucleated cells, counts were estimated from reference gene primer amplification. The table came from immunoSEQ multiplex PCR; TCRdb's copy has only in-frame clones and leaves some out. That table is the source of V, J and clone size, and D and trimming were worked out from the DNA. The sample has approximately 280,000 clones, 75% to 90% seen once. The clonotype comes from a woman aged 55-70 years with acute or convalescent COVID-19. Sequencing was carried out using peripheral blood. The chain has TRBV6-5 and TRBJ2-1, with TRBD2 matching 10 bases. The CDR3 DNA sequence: TGTGCCAGCATTCCCAGCGGGAGGGCCGTAGATGAGCAGTTCTTC. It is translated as CASIPSGRAVDEQFF.